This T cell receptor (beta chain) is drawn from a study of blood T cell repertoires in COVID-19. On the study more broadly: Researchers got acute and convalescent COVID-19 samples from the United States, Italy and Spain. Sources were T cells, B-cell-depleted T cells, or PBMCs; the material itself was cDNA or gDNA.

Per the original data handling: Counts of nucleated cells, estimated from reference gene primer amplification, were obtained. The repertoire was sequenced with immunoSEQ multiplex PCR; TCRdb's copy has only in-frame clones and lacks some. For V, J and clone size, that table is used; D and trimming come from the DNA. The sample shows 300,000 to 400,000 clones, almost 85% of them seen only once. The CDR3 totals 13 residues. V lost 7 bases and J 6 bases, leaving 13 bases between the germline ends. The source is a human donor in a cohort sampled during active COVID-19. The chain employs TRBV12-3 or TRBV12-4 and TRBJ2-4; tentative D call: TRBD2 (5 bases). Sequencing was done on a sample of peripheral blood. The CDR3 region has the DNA TGTGCCAGCACCCCCGGGGAAGCAAACATTCAGTACTTC. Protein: CASTPGEANIQYF.